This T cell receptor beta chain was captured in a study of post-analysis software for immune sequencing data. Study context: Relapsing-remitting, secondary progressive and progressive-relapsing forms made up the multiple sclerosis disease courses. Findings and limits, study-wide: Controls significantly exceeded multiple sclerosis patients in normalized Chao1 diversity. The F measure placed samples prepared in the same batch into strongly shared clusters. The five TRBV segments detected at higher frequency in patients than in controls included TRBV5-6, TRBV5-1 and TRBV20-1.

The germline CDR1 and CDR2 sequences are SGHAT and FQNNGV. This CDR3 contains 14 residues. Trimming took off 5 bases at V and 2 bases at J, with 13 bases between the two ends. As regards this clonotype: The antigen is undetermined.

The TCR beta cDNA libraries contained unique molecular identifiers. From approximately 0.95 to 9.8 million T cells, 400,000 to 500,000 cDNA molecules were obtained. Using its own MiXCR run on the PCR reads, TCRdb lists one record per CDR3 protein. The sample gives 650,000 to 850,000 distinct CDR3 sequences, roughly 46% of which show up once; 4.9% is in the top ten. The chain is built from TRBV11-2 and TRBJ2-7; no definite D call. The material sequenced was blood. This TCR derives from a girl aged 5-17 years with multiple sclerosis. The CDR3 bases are TGTGCCAGCAGCCGACCAAGGAGACCCTACGAGCAGTACTTC. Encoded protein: CASSRPRRPYEQYF.